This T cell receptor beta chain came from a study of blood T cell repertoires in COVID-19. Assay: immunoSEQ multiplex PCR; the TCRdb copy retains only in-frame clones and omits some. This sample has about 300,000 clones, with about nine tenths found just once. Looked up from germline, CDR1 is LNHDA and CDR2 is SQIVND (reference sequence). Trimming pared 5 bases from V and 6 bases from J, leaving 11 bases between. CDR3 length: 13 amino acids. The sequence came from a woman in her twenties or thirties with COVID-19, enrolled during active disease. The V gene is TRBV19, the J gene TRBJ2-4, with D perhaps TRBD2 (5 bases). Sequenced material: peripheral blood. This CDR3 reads CASSLGDVNIQYF. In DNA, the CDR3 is TGTGCCAGTAGTCTGGGAGACGTAAACATTCAGTACTTC.